This T cell receptor (beta chain) is from a study of cytomegalovirus exposure and HLA in healthy donors. Turning to the study itself: Unique TCRs numbering 75 million to 95 million, obtained from HLA-typed donors, made up an early data release.

This CDR3 comprises 17 residues. From germline, CDR1 is SGHTS and CDR2 YDEGEE. Trimming took off 3 bases at V and 3 bases at J, with 21 bases between the two ends. General study points: A later analysis linked a missense DCLRE1C variant to TCR beta V- and J-gene trimming. Among TCR beta chains, those listed as cytomegalovirus-associated numbered about 150. Certain sequence variants were highly shared and formed a cluster, and this cluster was likely a sequencing artifact.

About this clone itself: Its antigen is undetermined.

This PCR relied on a set of 60 Vbeta primers and 13 Jbeta primers. Data came from immunoSEQ multiplex PCR; TCRdb stores just in-frame clones and leaves some out. The table shows around 170,000 clones, with roughly 78% occurring only once. The receptor comes from a woman between 45 and 60 years old in good health and CMV-seropositive. The chain carries TRBV5-8 and TRBJ1-1, with TRBD1 as a possible D gene (6 bases). The sample was PBMCs. This chain's CDR3 is CASSSKIYRDKYTEAFF. The CDR3 region has the DNA TGTGCCAGCAGCTCTAAGATATATCGGGACAAATACACTGAAGCTTTCTTT.